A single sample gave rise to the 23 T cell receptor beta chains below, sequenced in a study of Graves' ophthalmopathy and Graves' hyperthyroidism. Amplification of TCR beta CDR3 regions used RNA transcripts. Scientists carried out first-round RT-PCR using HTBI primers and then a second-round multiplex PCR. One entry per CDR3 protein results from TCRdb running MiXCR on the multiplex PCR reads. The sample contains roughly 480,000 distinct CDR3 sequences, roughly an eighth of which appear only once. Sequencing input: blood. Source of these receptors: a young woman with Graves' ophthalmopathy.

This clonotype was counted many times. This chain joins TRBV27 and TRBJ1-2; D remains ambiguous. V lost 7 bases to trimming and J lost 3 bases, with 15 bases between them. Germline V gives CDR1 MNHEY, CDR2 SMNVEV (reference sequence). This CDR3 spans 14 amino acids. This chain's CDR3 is CASTPSGNDYGYTF. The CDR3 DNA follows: TGTGCCAGCACTCCGAGTGGGAATGACTATGGCTACACCTTC.

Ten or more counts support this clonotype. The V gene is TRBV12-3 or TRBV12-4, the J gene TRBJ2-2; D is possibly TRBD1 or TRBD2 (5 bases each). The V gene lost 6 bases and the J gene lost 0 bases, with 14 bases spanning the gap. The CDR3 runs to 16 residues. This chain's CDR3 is CASSSRDPANTGELFF. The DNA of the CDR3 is TGTGCCAGCAGCTCCCGGGACCCAGCGAACACCGGGGAGCTGTTTTTT.

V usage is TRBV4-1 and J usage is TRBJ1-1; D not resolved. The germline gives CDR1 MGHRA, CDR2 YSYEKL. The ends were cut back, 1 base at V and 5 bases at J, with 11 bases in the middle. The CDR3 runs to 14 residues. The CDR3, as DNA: TGCGCCAGCAGCCAAGGGCTCTCGGGGACTGAAGCTTTCTTT. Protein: CASSQGLSGTEAFF.

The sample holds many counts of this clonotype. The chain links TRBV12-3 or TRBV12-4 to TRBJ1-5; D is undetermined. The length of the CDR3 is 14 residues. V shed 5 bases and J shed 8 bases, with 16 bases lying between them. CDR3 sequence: CASSRRRWPEPQHF. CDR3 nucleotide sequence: TGTGCCAGCAGTCGGCGTCGATGGCCGGAGCCCCAGCATTTT.

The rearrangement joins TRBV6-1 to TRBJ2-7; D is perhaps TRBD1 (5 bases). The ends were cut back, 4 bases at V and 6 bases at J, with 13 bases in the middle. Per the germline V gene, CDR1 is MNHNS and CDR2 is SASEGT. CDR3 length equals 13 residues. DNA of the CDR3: TGTGCCAGCAGTGTTGACAGCTTTCGCGAGCAGTACTTC. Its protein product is CASSVDSFREQYF.

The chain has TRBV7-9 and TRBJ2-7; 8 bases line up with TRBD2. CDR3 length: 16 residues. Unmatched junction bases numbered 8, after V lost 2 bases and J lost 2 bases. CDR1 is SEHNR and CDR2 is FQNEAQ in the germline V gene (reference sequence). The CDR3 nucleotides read TGTGCCAGCAGCTTAAGGTCGGGAGGGGTTGCCTACGAGCAGTACTTC. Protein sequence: CASSLRSGGVAYEQYF.

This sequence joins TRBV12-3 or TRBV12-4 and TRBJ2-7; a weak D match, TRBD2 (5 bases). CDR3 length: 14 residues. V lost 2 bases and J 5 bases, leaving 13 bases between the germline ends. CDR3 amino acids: CASSLREGLDEQYF. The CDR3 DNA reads TGTGCCAGCAGTTTAAGAGAGGGATTAGACGAGCAGTACTTC.

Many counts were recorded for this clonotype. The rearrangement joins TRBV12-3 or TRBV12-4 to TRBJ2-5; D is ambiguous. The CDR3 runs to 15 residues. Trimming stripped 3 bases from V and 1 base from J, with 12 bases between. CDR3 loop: CASSFGLPPQETQYF. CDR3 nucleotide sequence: TGTGCCAGCAGTTTTGGGCTACCCCCCCAAGAGACCCAGTACTTC.

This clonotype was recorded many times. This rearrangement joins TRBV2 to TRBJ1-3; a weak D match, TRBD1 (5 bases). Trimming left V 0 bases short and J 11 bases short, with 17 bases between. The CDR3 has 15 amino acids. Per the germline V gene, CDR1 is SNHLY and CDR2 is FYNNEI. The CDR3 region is CASSEAPGSGDSIYF. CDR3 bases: TGTGCCAGCAGTGAAGCCCCGGGCAGTGGGGACTCCATATATTTT.

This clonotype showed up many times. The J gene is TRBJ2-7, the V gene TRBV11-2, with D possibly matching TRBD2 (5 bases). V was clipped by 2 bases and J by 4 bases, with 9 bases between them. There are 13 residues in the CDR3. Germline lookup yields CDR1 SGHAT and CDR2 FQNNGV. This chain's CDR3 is CASSLSDYYEQYF. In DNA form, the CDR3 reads TGTGCCAGCAGCTTATCTGACTATTACGAGCAGTACTTC.

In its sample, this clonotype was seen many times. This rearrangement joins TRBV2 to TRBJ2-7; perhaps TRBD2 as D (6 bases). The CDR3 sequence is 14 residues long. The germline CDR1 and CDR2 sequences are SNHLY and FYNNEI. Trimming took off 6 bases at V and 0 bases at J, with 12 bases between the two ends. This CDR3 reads CASSGGLRSYEQYF. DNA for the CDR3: TGTGCCAGCAGCGGTGGACTACGCTCCTACGAGCAGTACTTC. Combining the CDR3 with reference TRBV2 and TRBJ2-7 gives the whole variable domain EPEVTQTPSHQVTQMGQEVILRCVPISNHLYFYWYRQILGQKVEFLVSFYNNEISEKSEIFDDQFSVERPDGSNFTLKIRSTKLEDSAMYFCASSGGLRSYEQYFGPGTRLTVT.

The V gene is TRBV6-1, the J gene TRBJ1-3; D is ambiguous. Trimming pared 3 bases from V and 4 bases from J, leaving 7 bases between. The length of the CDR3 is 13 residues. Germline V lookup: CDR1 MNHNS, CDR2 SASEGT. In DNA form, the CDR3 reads TGTGCCAGCAGTGACAAGACAGGAAACACCATATATTTT. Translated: CASSDKTGNTIYF.

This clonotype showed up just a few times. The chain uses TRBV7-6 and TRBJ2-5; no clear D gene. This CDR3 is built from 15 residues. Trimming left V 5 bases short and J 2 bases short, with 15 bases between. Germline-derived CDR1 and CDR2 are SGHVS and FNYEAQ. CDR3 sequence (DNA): TGTGCCAGCAGCCCGGATTTGAGCATACAAGAGACCCAGTACTTC. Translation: CASSPDLSIQETQYF.

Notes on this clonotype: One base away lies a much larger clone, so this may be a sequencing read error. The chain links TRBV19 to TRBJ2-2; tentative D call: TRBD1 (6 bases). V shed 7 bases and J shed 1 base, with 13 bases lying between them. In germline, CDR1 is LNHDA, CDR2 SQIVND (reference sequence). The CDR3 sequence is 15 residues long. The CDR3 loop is CASTIQGLNTGELFF. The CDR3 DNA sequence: TGTGCCAGTACTATTCAGGGGTTGAACACCGGGGAGCTGTTTTTT.

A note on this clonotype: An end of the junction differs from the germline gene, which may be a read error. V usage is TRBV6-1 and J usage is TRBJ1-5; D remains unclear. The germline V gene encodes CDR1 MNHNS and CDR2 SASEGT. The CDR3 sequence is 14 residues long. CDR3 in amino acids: CASRRPIWDQPQHF. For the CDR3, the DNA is TGTGCCAGCAGAAGACCAATCTGGGATCAGCCTCAGCATTTT.

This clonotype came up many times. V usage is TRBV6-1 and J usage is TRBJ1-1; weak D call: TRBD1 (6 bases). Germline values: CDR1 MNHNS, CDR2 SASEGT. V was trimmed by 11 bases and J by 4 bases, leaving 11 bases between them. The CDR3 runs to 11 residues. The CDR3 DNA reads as TGTGCCGAGAAGGGGGGCACTGAAGCTTTCTTT. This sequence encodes CAEKGGTEAFF.

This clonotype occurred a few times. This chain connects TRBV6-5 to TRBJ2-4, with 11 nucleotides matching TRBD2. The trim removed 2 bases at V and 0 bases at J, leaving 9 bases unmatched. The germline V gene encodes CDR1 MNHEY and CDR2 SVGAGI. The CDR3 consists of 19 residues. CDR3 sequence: CASSYTSASGGLAKNIQYF. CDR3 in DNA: TGTGCCAGCAGTTACACCTCTGCTAGCGGGGGGCTAGCCAAAAACATTCAGTACTTC.

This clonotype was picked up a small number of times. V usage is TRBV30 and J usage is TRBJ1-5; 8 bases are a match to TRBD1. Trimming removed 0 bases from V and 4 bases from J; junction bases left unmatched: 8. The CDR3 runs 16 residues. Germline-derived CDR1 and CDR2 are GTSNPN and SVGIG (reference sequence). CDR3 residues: CAWSVRGRTGNQPQHF. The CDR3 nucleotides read TGTGCCTGGAGTGTAAGGGGGAGGACAGGGAATCAGCCCCAGCATTTT.

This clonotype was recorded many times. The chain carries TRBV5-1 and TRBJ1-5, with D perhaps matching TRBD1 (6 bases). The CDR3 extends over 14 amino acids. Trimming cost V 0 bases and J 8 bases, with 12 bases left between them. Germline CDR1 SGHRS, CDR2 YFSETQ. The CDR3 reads CASSLAGGTEPQHF. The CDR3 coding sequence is TGCGCCAGCAGCTTGGCGGGGGGCACGGAGCCCCAGCATTTT. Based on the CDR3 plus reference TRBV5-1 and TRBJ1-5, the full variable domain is KAGVTQTPRYLIKTRGQQVTLSCSPISGHRSVSWYQQTPGQGLQFLFEYFSETQRNKGNFPGRFSGRQFSNSRSEMNVSTLELGDSALYLCASSLAGGTEPQHFGDGTRLSIL.

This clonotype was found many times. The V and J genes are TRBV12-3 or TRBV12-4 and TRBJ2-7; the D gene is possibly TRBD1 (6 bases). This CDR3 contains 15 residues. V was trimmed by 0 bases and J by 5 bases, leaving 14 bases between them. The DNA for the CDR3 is TGTGCCAGCAGTTTAGCGGGACATTTATTCGACGAGCAGTACTTC. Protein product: CASSLAGHLFDEQYF.

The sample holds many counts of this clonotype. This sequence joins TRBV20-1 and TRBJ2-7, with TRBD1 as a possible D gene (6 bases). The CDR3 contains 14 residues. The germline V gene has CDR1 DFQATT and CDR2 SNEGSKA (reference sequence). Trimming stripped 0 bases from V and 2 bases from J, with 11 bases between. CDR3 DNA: TGCAGTGCTAGAGATTACAGGGCTCCCTACGAGCAGTACTTC. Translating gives CSARDYRAPYEQYF.

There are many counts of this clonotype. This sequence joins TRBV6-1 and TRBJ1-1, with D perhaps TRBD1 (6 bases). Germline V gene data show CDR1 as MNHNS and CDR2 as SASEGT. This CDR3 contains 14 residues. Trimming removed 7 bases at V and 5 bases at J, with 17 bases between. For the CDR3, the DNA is TGTGCCAGCATTAGAAGGGGGGGAGGGACTGAAGCTTTCTTT. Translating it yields CASIRRGGGTEAFF.

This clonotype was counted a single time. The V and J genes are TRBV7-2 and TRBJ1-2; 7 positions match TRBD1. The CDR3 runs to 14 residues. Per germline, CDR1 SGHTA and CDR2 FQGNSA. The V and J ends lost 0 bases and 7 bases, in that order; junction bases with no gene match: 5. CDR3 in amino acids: CASSLAGTDAGYTF. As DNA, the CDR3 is TGTGCCAGCAGCTTAGCGGGGACAGATGCTGGCTACACCTTC.